The source of this T cell receptor beta chain is a study of OX40 agonist ivuxolimab in advanced cancers. Whole-study context: Patients were dosed intravenously with ivuxolimab at 0.01 to 10 mg/kg every 2 weeks.

Autoimmune disease history or systemic immunosuppression excluded patients. Some clones are missing from TCRdb's copy, which holds only in-frame ones; the method was immunoSEQ multiplex PCR. This table has roughly 59,000 clones, almost 95% appearing once. The starting material was CD4+ or CD8+ T cells sorted from blood, obtained in a trial of the OX40 agonist ivuxolimab. The TCR comes from an adult with an advanced solid tumor such as melanoma, head and neck, liver or kidney cancer.

The chain's CDR3 is CASSLGVVPYNEQFF. The CDR3 coding sequence is TGTGCCAGCAGCTTAGGGGTGGTGCCCTACAATGAGCAGTTCTTC. The chain joins TRBV7-7 to TRBJ2-1, with unresolved D. The germline V gene has CDR1 SSHAT and CDR2 FNYEAQ (reference sequence). With 1 base removed from V and 2 bases from J, the gap between germline ends came to 9 bases. The CDR3 totals 15 residues. The full variable domain, with the rest looked up from reference TRBV7-7 and TRBJ2-1, is GAGVSQSPRYKVTKRGQDVTLRCDPISSHATLYWYQQALGQGPEFLTYFNYEAQPDKSGLPSDRFSAERPEGSISTLTIQRTEQRDSAMYRCASSLGVVPYNEQFFGPGTRLTVL.